A selection of T cell receptor beta chains follows, all from one sample in a study of blood T cells in healthy people across ages. MiXCR, applied by TCRdb to the 5' RACE reads, yields one record per CDR3 protein. The sample lists about 580,000 distinct CDR3 sequences, around half seen once, with roughly 24% in the top ten. The sample was blood. These receptors were taken from a man older than 75 in good health. CDR3s leave out the opening cysteine and the closing phenylalanine or tryptophan. Each record gives: J gene, V gene, CDR3 protein.

>TRBJ2-5|TRBV11-3
ASQAGTSGQETQY
>TRBJ1-1|TRBV7-9
ASSLALDMSTEAF
>TRBJ1-6|TRBV6-5
ASSFAYNSPLH
>TRBJ2-5|TRBV7-2
ASSLAYLGRNMKTQY
>TRBJ1-1|TRBV29-1
STNTEAF
>TRBJ2-1|TRBV9
ASSVDTGRNEQF
>NA|TRBV18
ASNYRGREQY
>TRBJ1-4|TRBV12-3/TRBV12-4
ASSAGQGGEKLF
>TRBJ1-1|TRBV6-5
ASRHNTEAF
>TRBJ2-3|TRBV6-2/TRBV6-3
ASSPRMTLSTDTQY
>TRBJ2-6|TRBV18
ASSPGTGANVLT
>TRBJ2-2|TRBV7-2
ASSLRRQAANTGELF
>TRBJ1-1|TRBV7-2
ASSLVSDSSNTEAF
>TRBJ2-1|TRBV20-1
SARQTSGRAYSYNEQF
>TRBJ2-1|TRBV7-9
ASSFTLAGSYNEQF
>TRBJ2-5|TRBV9
ASSVTSGRGETQY
>TRBJ2-3|TRBV25-1
ASSPGLDRGYTQY
>TRBJ2-7|TRBV5-1
ASSLDRVREQY
>TRBJ1-6|TRBV3-1
ASSQGVQNSPLH
>TRBJ1-6|TRBV7-9
AGGTPLH
>TRBJ2-5|TRBV6-5
ASSSTGWLETQY
>TRBJ2-7|TRBV25-1
ASSKYSSYEQY
>TRBJ2-3|TRBV27
ASAGTPIPTDTQY
>TRBJ2-1|TRBV29-1
SVVVAESSYNEQF
>TRBJ1-2|TRBV29-1
SVGQGQVYGYT
>TRBJ2-2|TRBV7-2
ASSLVGGFPNTGELF
>TRBJ1-2|TRBV7-2
ASSKRGTEANYGYT
>TRBJ1-6|TRBV6-6
ASSALDRGNSPLH
>TRBJ2-1|TRBV20-1
SARIGTEEQF
>TRBJ2-6|TRBV4-3
ASSQGGGANVLT
>TRBJ1-4|TRBV12-3/TRBV12-4
ASSEGGQGNEKLF
>NA|TRBV3-1
ASSQGLRGAEQY
>TRBJ2-5|TRBV6-2/TRBV6-3
ASRGFSQETQY
>TRBJ1-5|TRBV20-1
SARGKGAQPQH
>TRBJ2-6|TRBV28
ASSPSSTGANVLT
>TRBJ1-1|TRBV20-1
SARDLTNMAF
>TRBJ2-5|TRBV10-3
AISDGREETQY
>NA|TRBV7-8
ASRPQAAGEQY
>TRBJ2-1|TRBV4-3
AGSQEAAGVYNEQF
>TRBJ2-5|TRBV10-3
AIKNGRAGETQY
>TRBJ2-4|TRBV6-2/TRBV6-3
ASSYSGAAGSAKNIQY
>TRBJ2-2|TRBV20-1
SARPGLAPAGELF